The T cell receptor (beta chain) under discussion was sequenced for a study of CXCR3-negative and CXCR3-positive naive CD8 T cells. Study-wide context: Sequencing brought in approximately 140 million TRB reads altogether, and each library got about 1.5 +/- 0.3 million. Study-level findings and limits: Memory cells differed in TRBV-TRBJ usage, but naive CXCR3-negative and CXCR3-positive cells had similar usage. Diversity was high in both naive subsets and much lower in memory cells. Naive cells with CXCR3 showed TRB CDR3s that were more hydrophobic than those in CXCR3-negative naive cells.

A note on this clonotype: Its antigen is currently unknown.

Germline V gene data show CDR1 as LGHNA and CDR2 as YNFKEQ. The CDR3 extends over 13 amino acids. UMI labels and 5' RACE were used to prepare the TRB cDNA libraries. TCRdb reworked the 5' RACE reads into one entry per CDR3 protein, no DNA. This sample's clone table lists approximately 120,000 distinct CDR3 sequences. The genes are TRBV4-2 and TRBJ1-5. The material sequenced was naive CXCR3+ CD8+ T cells from blood. Specified subset: CD45RO-CCR7+CD27+CD95- naive CD8+ T cells expressing CXCR3 (TNR3+). This clonotype was sampled from a human donor in good health. Some clones in this sample may be carry-over from other donors' samples. CDR3 residues: CASSQDRNQPQHF.